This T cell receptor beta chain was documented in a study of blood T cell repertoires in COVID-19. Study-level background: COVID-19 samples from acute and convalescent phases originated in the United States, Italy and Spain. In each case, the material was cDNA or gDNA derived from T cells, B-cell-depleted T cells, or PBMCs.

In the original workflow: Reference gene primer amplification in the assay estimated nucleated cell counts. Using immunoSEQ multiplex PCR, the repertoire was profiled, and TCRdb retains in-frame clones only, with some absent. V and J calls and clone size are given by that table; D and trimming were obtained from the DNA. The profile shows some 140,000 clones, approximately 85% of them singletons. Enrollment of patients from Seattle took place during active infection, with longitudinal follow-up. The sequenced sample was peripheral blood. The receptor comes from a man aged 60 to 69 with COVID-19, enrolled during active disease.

The CDR3 DNA reads as TGTGCCAGCAGCCTAGGGACAGGGGGGAACACCATATATTTT. This translates into CASSLGTGGNTIYF. The chain combines TRBV5-5 with TRBJ1-3, with 11 positions matching TRBD1. J lost 7 bases, V lost 4 bases, and 4 bases had no gene match. Germline loops: CDR1 SGHKS, CDR2 YYEKEE (reference sequence). The CDR3 is made up of 14 amino acids.